This TCR beta chain was sequenced during a study of T cells expressing NK-cell markers. Study context: The study sequenced eight donors, seven HCMV-seropositive and one seronegative.

The CDR3 consists of 13 residues. Germline V lookup: CDR1 LNHDA, CDR2 SQIVND (reference sequence). TCRdb derives one entry per CDR3 protein from the 5' RACE reads, leaving out DNA. The clone table shows under 500,000 distinct CDR3 sequences, with the ten largest holding about 7.1%. The TCR comes from a woman between 18 and 70 years old in good health. The sequenced sample consisted of blood T cells: a sorted CD56 or NKG2C T cell subset, CD4+ or CD8+ T cells, or bulk PBMC T cells (not recorded which). The chain is built from TRBV19 and TRBJ1-1. The CDR3 loop is CASSISGPTEAFF.